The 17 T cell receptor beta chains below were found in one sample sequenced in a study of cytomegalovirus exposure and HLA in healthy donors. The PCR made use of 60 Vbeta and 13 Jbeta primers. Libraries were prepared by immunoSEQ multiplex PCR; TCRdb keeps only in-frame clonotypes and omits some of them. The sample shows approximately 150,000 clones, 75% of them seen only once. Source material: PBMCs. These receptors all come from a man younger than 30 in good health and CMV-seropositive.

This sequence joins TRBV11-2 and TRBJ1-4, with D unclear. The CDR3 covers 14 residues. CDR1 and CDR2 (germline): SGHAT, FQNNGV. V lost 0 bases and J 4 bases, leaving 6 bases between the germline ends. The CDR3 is CASSLEFHNEKLFF. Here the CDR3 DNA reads TGTGCCAGCAGCTTAGAATTTCATAATGAAAAACTGTTTTTT.

The CDR3 DNA reads as TGTGCCAGCAGGCTCGGAGCTGGGGCCAACGTCCTGACTTTC. Amino acids: CASRLGAGANVLTF. The chain joins TRBV2 to TRBJ2-6; unclear D gene. Germline CDR1 reads SNHLY; CDR2 reads FYNNEI. The length of the CDR3 is 14 residues. V shed 6 bases and J shed 2 bases, with 8 bases lying between them.

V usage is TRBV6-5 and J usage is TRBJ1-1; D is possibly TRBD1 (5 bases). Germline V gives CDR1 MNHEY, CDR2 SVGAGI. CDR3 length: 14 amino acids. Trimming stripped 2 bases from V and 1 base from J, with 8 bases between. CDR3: CASSYDSRNTEAFF. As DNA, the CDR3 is TGTGCCAGCAGTTACGACAGCCGGAACACTGAAGCTTTCTTT.

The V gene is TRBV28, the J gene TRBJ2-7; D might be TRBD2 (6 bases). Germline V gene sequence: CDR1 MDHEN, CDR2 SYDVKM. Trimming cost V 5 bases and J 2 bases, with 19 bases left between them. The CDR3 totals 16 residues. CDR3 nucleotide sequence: TGTGCCAGCAGTACTCCCGAGACTAGTGCAACCTACGAGCAGTACTTC. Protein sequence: CASSTPETSATYEQYF. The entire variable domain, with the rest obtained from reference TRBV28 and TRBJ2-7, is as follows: DVKVTQSSRYLVKRTGEKVFLECVQDMDHENMFWYRQDPGLGLRLIYFSYDVKMKEKGDIPEGYSVSREKKERFSLILESASTNQTSMYLCASSTPETSATYEQYFGPGTRLTVT.

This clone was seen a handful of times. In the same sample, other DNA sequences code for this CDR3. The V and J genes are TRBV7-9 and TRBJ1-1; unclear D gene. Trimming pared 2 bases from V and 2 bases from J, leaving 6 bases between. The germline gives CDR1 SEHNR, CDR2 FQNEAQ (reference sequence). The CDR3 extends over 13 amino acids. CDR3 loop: CASSLTGNTEAFF. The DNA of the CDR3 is TGTGCCAGCAGCTTAACGGGAAACACTGAAGCTTTCTTT.

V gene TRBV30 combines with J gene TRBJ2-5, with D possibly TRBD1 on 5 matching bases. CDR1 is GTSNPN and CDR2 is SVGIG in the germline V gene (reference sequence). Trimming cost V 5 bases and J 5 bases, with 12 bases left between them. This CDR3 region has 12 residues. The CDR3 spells CAWGAFRETQYF. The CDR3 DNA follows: TGTGCCTGGGGGGCTTTTCGGGAGACCCAGTACTTC.

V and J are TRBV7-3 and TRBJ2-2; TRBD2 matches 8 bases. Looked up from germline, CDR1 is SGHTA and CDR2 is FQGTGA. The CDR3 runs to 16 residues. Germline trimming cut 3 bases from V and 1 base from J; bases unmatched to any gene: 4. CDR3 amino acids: CASSLAGGLNTGELFF. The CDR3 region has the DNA TGTGCCAGCAGCTTGGCGGGAGGCCTGAACACCGGGGAGCTGTTTTTT.

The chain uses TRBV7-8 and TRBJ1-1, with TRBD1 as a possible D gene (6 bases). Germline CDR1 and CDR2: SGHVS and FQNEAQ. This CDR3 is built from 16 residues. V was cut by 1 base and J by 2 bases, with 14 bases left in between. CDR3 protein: CASSLEGHLLNTEAFF. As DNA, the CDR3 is TGTGCCAGCAGCTTAGAGGGACACCTACTAAACACTGAAGCTTTCTTT.

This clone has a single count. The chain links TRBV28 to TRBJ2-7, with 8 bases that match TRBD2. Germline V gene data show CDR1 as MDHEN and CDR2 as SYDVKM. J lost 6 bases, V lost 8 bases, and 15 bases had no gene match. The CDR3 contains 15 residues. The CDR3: CASGSPPGLGCEQYF. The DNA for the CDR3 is TGTGCCAGCGGAAGCCCCCCGGGACTAGGCTGCGAGCAGTACTTC.

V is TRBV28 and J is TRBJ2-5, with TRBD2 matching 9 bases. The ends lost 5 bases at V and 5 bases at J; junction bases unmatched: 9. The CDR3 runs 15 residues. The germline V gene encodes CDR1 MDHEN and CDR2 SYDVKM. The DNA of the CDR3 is TGTGCCAGCAGTCCCGTTAGCGGGAGAGGCGAGACCCAGTACTTC. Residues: CASSPVSGRGETQYF.

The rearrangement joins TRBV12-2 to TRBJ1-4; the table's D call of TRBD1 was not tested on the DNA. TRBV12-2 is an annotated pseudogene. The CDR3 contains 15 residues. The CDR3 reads CASRFQGWGDEKLFF. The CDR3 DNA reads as TGTGCAAGTCGCTTCCAGGGGTGGGGCGATGAAAAACTGTTTTTT.

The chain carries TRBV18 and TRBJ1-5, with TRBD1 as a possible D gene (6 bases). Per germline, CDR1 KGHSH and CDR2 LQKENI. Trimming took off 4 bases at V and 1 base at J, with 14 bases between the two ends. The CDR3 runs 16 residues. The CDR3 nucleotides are TGTGCCAGCTCACTATCCGGGACAAGAAGCAATCAGCCCCAGCATTTT. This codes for CASSLSGTRSNQPQHF.

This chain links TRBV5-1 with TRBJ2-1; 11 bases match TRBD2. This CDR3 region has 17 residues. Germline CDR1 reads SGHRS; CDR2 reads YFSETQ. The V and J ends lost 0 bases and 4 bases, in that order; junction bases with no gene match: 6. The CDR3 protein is CASSLEGTSGSYNEQFF. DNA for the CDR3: TGCGCCAGCAGCTTGGAAGGTACTAGCGGGAGTTACAATGAGCAGTTCTTC.

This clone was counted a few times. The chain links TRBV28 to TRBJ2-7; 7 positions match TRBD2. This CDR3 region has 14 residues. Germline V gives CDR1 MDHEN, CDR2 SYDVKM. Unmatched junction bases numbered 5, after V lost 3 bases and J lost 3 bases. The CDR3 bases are TGTGCCAGCAGTTTCGGACTAGAAGGCTACGAGCAGTACTTC. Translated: CASSFGLEGYEQYF.

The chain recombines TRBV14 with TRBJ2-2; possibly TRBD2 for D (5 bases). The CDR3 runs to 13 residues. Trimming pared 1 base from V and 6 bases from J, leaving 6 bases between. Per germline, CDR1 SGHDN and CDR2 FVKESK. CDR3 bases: TGTGCCAGCAGCCAAGTGGGAGCCGGGGAGCTGTTTTTT. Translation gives CASSQVGAGELFF.

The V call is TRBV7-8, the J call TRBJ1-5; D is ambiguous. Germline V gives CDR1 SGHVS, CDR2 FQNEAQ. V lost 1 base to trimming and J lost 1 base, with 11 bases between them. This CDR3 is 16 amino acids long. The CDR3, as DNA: TGTGCCAGCAGCTTAGTCGGCAGGCTAAGCAATCAGCCCCAGCATTTT. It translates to CASSLVGRLSNQPQHF.

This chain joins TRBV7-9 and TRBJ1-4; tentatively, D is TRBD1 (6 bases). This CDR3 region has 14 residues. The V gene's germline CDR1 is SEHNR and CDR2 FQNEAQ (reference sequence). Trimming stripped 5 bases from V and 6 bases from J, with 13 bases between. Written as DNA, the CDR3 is TGTGCCAGCAGCACCACAGGGACCTATGAAAAACTGTTTTTT. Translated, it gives CASSTTGTYEKLFF.